This T cell receptor beta chain originates from a study of shared clonotypes between healthy human individuals. Findings of the study overall: Incomplete sequencing of sorted subsets was indicated by rarefaction despite large depth. Exclusively blood specimens were collected; tissue repertoires likely differ. Naive subsets usually exceeded memory subsets in estimated richness. Depth of sequencing was expected to influence donor clonotype sharing.

In this sample, this clone turned up once. Its antigen is not known. Germline V lookup: CDR1 MDHEN, CDR2 SYDVKM. The CDR3 covers 11 residues. V was shortened by 5 bases and J by 2 bases, with 4 bases between the two germline ends. The protocol was immunoSEQ multiplex PCR, while the TCRdb copy is restricted to in-frame clones and leaves out a portion. The table shows roughly 1,600,000 clones, with just under 99% occurring only once. The TCR sequence derives from a man aged 25 to 40 in good health. The chain links TRBV28 to TRBJ2-7, with D unresolved. Sequencing was done on a sample of naive CD4+ T cells sorted from blood. Described subset: CD45RA+ positively selected. DNA for the CDR3: TGTGCCAGCAGTGTCCCCTACGAGCAGTACTTC. Translated: CASSVPYEQYF.